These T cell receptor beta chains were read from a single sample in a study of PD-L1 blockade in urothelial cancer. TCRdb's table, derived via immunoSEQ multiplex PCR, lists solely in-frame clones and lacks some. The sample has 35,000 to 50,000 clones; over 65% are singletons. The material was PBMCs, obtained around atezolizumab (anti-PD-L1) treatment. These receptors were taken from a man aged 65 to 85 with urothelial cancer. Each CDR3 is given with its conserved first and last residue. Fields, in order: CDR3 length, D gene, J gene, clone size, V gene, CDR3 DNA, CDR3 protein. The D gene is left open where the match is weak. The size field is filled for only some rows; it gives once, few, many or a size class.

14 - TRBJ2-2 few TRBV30 TGTGCCTGGAGTCCCGGTGACTCCGCGGAGGAGCTGTTTTTT CAWSPGDSAEELFF
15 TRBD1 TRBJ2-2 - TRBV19 TGTGCCAGCGTAAGGACAGGGGGGAACACCGGGGAGCTGTTTTTT CASVRTGGNTGELFF
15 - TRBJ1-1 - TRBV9 TGTGCCAGCAGCGTCTCAGGGTTGACGGGAGCTGAAGCTTTCTTT CASSVSGLTGAEAFF
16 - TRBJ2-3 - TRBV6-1 TGTGCCAGCAGTGTGGCTACAGGGTCACTCACAGATACGCAGTATTTT CASSVATGSLTDTQYF
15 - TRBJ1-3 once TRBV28 TGTGCCAGCAGTTCCCCTAGGACAGACCGAAACACCATATATTTT CASSSPRTDRNTIYF
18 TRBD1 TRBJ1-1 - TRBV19 TGTGCCAGTACTCGAAAGGTCGGGACAGGCGGCCCCCGGCGGGAAGCTTTCTTT CASTRKVGTGGPRREAFF
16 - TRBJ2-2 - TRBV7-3 TGTGCCAGCAGCTTAAGTGGGAGCACGAACACCGGGGAGCTGTTTTTT CASSLSGSTNTGELFF
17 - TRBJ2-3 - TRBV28 TGTGCCAGCAGTTTCGCCGGGACACTACAAGGCACAGATACGCAGTATTTT CASSFAGTLQGTDTQYF
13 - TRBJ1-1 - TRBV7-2 TGTGCCAGCAGCCCGGGAGGGAACACTGAAGCTTTCTTT CASSPGGNTEAFF
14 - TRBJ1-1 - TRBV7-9 TGTGCCAGTAATACCCCCGGCGGGGACACTGAAGCTTTCTTT CASNTPGGDTEAFF
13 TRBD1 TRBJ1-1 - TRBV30 TGTGCCTGGAGTCACGACAGGGACACTGAAGCTTTCTTT CAWSHDRDTEAFF
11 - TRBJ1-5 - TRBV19 TGTGCCAGTAGTATAAGCGAGACCCAGCATTTT CASSISETQHF
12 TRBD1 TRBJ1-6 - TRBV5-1 TGCGCCAGTAGGACAGGGAATTCACCCCTCCACTTT CASRTGNSPLHF
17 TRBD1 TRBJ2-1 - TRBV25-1 TGTGCCAGCAGTGGTCAACAGGGGCTCTATCCCTACAATGAGCAGTTCTTC CASSGQQGLYPYNEQFF
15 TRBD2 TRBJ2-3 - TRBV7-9 TGTGCCAGCAGCTTCGGACTAGTGGGCACAGATACGCAGTATTTT CASSFGLVGTDTQYF
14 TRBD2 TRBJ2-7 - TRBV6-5 TGTGCCGTTCGCCCCCCGGGACTAGTCTACGAGCAGTACTTC CAVRPPGLVYEQYF
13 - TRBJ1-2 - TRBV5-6 TGTGCCAGCAGCGGAGAGGGTCGACTCAGAGACACCTTC CASSGEGRLRDTF
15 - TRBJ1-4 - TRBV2 TGTGCCAGCAGTGAATCCCAGGGCATGTACGAAAAACTGTTTTTT CASSESQGMYEKLFF
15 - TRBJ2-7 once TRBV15 TGTGCCACCAGTAGAGGGCCTTTTATTCCTTACGAGCAGTACTTC CATSRGPFIPYEQYF
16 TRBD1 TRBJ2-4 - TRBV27 TGTGCCAGCAGTGGACAGGGGGGGAAGGACAAAAACATTCAGTACTTC CASSGQGGKDKNIQYF
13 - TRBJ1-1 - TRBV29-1 TGCAGCGTTGGGCCACGGGGGGCAGGTGAAGCTTTCTTT CSVGPRGAGEAFF
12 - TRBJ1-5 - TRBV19 TGTGCCAGTAGGTCAGGGGCTCAGCCCCAGCATTTT CASRSGAQPQHF
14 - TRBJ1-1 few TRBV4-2 TGTGCCAGCAGCCAAGACAGGGGCGGCACTGAAGCTTTCTTT CASSQDRGGTEAFF
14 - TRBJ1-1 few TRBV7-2 TGTGCCAGCAGCTTAGCGAAGGGGGAGTCTGAAGCTTTCTTT CASSLAKGESEAFF
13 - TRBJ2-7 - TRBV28 TGTGCCAGCAGGTTACAGGGTGCCTACGAGCAGTACTTC CASRLQGAYEQYF
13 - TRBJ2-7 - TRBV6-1 TGTGCCAGCGGGGTCAGGGGAGCCTACGAGCAGTACTTC CASGVRGAYEQYF
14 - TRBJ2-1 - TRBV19 TGTGCCAGTAGTGTCGTCAGCTCCTACAATGAGCAGTTCTTC CASSVVSSYNEQFF
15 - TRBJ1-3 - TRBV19 TGTGCCAGTAGTTCATCAGCTAGCTCTGGAAACACCATATATTTT CASSSSASSGNTIYF
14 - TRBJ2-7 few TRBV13 TGTGCCAGCAGCTTGTATTCAGCGGTCGGGGAGCAGTACTTC CASSLYSAVGEQYF
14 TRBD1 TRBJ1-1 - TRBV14 TGTGCCAGCAGCCCCTTCACAGGGGGCGGTGAAGCTTTCTTT CASSPFTGGGEAFF
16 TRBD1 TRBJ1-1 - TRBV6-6 TGTGCCAGCAGTTACAGTCCGGGACAGGGCTACACTGAAGCTTTCTTT CASSYSPGQGYTEAFF
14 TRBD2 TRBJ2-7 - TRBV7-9 TGTGCCAGCAGCTTAACGGGAGGTCAGAACGAGCAGTACTTC CASSLTGGQNEQYF
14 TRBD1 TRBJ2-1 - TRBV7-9 TGTGCCAGCAGCGCCGGGACAGGGGCCGATGAGCAGTTCTTC CASSAGTGADEQFF
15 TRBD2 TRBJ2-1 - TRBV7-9 TGTGCCAGCAGCCCGACCGGGGGGTCCTACAATGAGCAGTTCTTC CASSPTGGSYNEQFF
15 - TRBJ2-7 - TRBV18 TGTGCCAGCTCACCAAGCTCTCCAAGCTCCTACGAGCAGTACTTC CASSPSSPSSYEQYF
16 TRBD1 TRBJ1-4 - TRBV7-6 TGTGCCAGCAGCGTCGCCAGGGGGCTAACTAATGAAAAACTGTTTTTT CASSVARGLTNEKLFF
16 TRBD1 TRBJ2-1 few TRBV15 TGTGCCACCAGCGGGCGACAGGGGAAAGGTTGGAATGAGCAGTTCTTC CATSGRQGKGWNEQFF
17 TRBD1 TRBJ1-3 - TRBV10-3 TGTGCCATCAGTGAGTCGAGGAGGGGGCTCTCTGGAAACACCATATATTTT CAISESRRGLSGNTIYF
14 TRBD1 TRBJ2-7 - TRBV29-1 TGCAGCGTTACAGGGGCCCACCCCTCCTACGAGCAGTACTTC CSVTGAHPSYEQYF
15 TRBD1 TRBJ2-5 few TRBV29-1 TGCAGCGTTGTAGGTGACAGGGATATCCAAGAGACCCAGTACTTC CSVVGDRDIQETQYF
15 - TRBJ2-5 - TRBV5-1 TGCGCCAGCAGCTTCACAGGACAGGGAGGGGAGACCCAGTACTTC CASSFTGQGGETQYF
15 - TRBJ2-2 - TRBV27 TGTGCCAGCAGTTCCTTAACGAGGAACACCGGGGAGCTGTTTTTT CASSSLTRNTGELFF